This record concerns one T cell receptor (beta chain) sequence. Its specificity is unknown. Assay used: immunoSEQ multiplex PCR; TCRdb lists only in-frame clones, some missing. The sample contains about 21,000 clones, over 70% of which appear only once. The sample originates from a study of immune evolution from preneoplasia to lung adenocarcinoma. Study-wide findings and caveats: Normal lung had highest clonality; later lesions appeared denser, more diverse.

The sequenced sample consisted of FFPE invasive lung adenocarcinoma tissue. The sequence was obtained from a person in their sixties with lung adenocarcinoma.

CDR3 DNA sequence: TGTGCCAGCTTATCCGACAGGGGGATAGGCTACACCTTC. Its translation is CASLSDRGIGYTF. V gene TRBV18 combines with J gene TRBJ1-2; 9 nucleotides match TRBD1. The CDR3 runs 13 residues. Trimming took 7 bases from V and 8 from J; bases not matched to a gene: 8. Germline assignment: CDR1 KGHSH and CDR2 LQKENI. The variable domain in full, with the rest retrieved from reference TRBV18 and TRBJ1-2, is NAGVMQNPRHLVRRRGQEARLRCSPMKGHSHVYWYRQLPEEGLKFMVYLQKENIIDESGMPKERFSAEFPKEGPSILRIQQVVRGDSAAYFCASLSDRGIGYTFGSGTRLTVV.